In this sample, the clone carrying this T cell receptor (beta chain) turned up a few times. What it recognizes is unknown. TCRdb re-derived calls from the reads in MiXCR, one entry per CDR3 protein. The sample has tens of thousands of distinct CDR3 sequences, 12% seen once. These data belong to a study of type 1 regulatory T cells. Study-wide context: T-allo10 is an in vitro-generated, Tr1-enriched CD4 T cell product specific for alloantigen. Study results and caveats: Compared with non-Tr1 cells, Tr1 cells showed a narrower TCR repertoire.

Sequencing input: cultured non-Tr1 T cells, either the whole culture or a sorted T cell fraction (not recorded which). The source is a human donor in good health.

CDR3 DNA: TGTGCCAGCAGCGTAGGGTCTAGCGGGAATAGTGAGCAGTTCTTC. It yields the protein CASSVGSSGNSEQFF. V gene TRBV9 combines with J gene TRBJ2-1; 9 bases line up with TRBD2. Germline trimming cut 0 bases from V and 9 bases from J; bases unmatched to any gene: 7. This CDR3 has 15 amino acids. The germline CDR1 and CDR2 sequences are SGDLS and YYNGEE. The full variable domain, its missing parts supplied by reference TRBV9 and TRBJ2-1, is DSGVTQTPKHLITATGQRVTLRCSPRSGDLSVYWYQQSLDQGLQFLIQYYNGEERAKGNILERFSAQQFPDLHSELNLSSLELGDSALYFCASSVGSSGNSEQFFGPGTRLTVL.